Following are 26 T cell receptor beta chains from one sample sequenced in a study of shared clonotypes between healthy human individuals. Naive CD8 cells lacked CD45RO and underwent positive selection for CCR7, leaving out terminally differentiated effector memory CD45RA+ cells. Profiling relied on immunoSEQ multiplex PCR, and the TCRdb table lists in-frame clones only, not all of them. The table lists about 2.1 million clones, 85% to 95% of them singletons. The material sequenced was naive CD8+ T cells from PBMCs. These receptors were taken from a man younger than 35 in good health. Some clones in this sample may be carry-over from other donors' samples.

Only one count was recorded for this clone. J is TRBJ2-5 and V is TRBV7-9; 7 bases fit TRBD1. The CDR3 spans 16 residues. Germline CDR1 is SEHNR and CDR2 is FQNEAQ (reference sequence). J gave up 5 bases and V 4 bases, and 13 bases lay outside the gene matches. CDR3 in amino acids: CASSWDGTVQGETQYF. For the CDR3, the DNA is TGTGCCAGCAGCTGGGACGGGACAGTACAAGGGGAGACCCAGTACTTC.

The chain couples TRBV27 to TRBJ1-4; D not resolved. CDR1 MNHEY and CDR2 SMNVEV come from the germline V gene (reference sequence). The CDR3 length is 13 residues. Trimming took off 6 bases at V and 8 bases at J, with 13 bases between the two ends. CDR3 nucleotide sequence: TGTGCCAGCAGCTACCGGACGTTAGAAAAACTGTTTTTT. Encoded protein: CASSYRTLEKLFF. The variable domain in full, with the rest retrieved from reference TRBV27 and TRBJ1-4, is EAQVTQNPRYLITVTGKKLTVTCSQNMNHEYMSWYRQDPGLGLRQIYYSMNVEVTDKGDVPEGYKVSRKEKRNFPLILESPSPNQTSLYFCASSYRTLEKLFFGSGTQLSVL.

The chain uses TRBV27 and TRBJ2-1; 7 positions match TRBD1. The CDR3 covers 12 residues. Germline loops: CDR1 MNHEY, CDR2 SMNVEV (reference sequence). Trimming took 6 bases from V and 15 from J; bases not matched to a gene: 11. The chain's CDR3 is CASSRDSLWWFF. CDR3 coding DNA: TGTGCCAGCAGCCGGGACAGCCTCTGGTGGTTCTTC.

V gene TRBV11-2 combines with J gene TRBJ1-1; tentatively, D is TRBD1 (5 bases). Per germline, CDR1 SGHAT and CDR2 FQNNGV. This CDR3 has 18 amino acids. V was cut by 5 bases and J by 3 bases, with 25 bases left in between. CDR3 nucleotide sequence: TGTGCCAGCAGCCCGTCATGGGGGGAAAAGGTAGTTTACACTGAAGCTTTCTTT. Translating gives CASSPSWGEKVVYTEAFF. Drawing the rest from reference TRBV11-2 and TRBJ1-1, the complete variable domain is EAGVAQSPRYKIIEKRQSVAFWCNPISGHATLYWYQQILGQGPKLLIQFQNNGVVDDSQLPKDRFSAERLKGVDSTLKIQPAKLEDSAVYLCASSPSWGEKVVYTEAFFGQGTRLTVV.

The chain employs TRBV27 and TRBJ1-3, with D maybe TRBD1 (6 bases). Trimming took off 6 bases at V and 2 bases at J, with 14 bases between the two ends. The length of the CDR3 is 15 residues. Germline values: CDR1 MNHEY, CDR2 SMNVEV (reference sequence). The CDR3 bases are TGTGCCAGCAGCTTAGGGCAGGGGACTGGAAACACCATATATTTT. It codes for CASSLGQGTGNTIYF.

The chain is built from TRBV29-1 and TRBJ2-1, with D perhaps TRBD1 (7 bases). V lost 1 base and J lost 4, with 26 bases in between. The germline V gene has CDR1 SQVTM and CDR2 ANQGSEA. The CDR3 extends over 19 amino acids. In nucleotides, the CDR3 is TGCAGCGTTGAAGGGGGGGACTCCTTAGGGACAGTTTTTTACAATGAGCAGTTCTTC. Translated: CSVEGGDSLGTVFYNEQFF.

The chain employs TRBV7-6 and TRBJ1-1; 7 nucleotides line up with TRBD1. V shed 5 bases, J shed 7 bases, and the junction held 13 bases outside the gene matches. Germline loops: CDR1 SGHVS, CDR2 FNYEAQ. This CDR3 comprises 15 residues. As DNA, the CDR3 is TGTGCCAGCAGCCCCCGTACCGGGACAGCTAGTGAAGCTTTCTTT. Translation: CASSPRTGTASEAFF.

The CDR3 region is CATSRGDVTEAFF. The DNA of the CDR3 is TGTGCCACCAGCAGGGGAGACGTTACTGAAGCTTTCTTT. The chain recombines TRBV15 with TRBJ1-1; no clear D. Between the trimmed V and J ends, which lost 3 bases and 5 bases, there was a span of 10 bases. Germline V gene sequence: CDR1 LNHNV, CDR2 YYDKDF (reference sequence). The CDR3 consists of 13 residues.

This clone was recorded a few times. The CDR3 spells CASSQDRRRNTEAFF. Here the CDR3 DNA reads TGCGCCAGCAGCCAAGATCGTCGGAGGAACACTGAAGCTTTCTTT. The V call is TRBV4-1, the J call TRBJ1-1; D ambiguous. This CDR3 is 15 amino acids long. Deletions cut 0 bases from V and 1 base from J, with 9 bases between. The germline V gene encodes CDR1 MGHRA and CDR2 YSYEKL.

This chain connects TRBV4-2 to TRBJ2-3; perhaps D is TRBD1 or TRBD2 (5 bases each). V was pared by 2 bases and J by 13 bases, with 25 bases between. The CDR3 runs 16 residues. CDR1 and CDR2 (germline): LGHNA, YNFKEQ. As DNA, the CDR3 is TGTGCCAGCAGCCAAACGGGACCGGGTTCGGTCGAATTGGAGTATTTT. This gives the protein CASSQTGPGSVELEYF.

The genes are TRBV4-3 and TRBJ2-1; 8 bases map to TRBD2. CDR1 is LGHNA, CDR2 YSLEER, per germline. J was trimmed by 6 bases and V by 3 bases; bases with no gene match: 10. This CDR3 is 16 amino acids long. The CDR3 DNA reads as TGCGCCAGCAGCCAGAGCCCCAGCGGGGGAGCCAATGAGCAGTTCTTC. Protein: CASSQSPSGGANEQFF.

The sample holds one count of this clone. The genes are TRBV28 and TRBJ2-1, with D possibly TRBD2 on 5 matching bases. In germline, CDR1 is MDHEN, CDR2 SYDVKM. This CDR3 has 15 amino acids. Trimming removed 2 bases from V and 9 bases from J, with 17 bases in between. Here the CDR3 reads CASSLRGRNLAEQFF. The CDR3 DNA is TGTGCCAGCAGTTTAAGAGGGAGAAATTTAGCTGAGCAGTTCTTC.

The chain recombines TRBV6-6 with TRBJ2-1, with a tentative D call TRBD2 (5 bases). The CDR3 loop spans 12 amino acids. Germline CDR1 reads MNHNY; CDR2 reads SVGAGI (reference sequence). The ends were cut back, 5 bases at V and 9 bases at J, with 11 bases in the middle. For the CDR3, the DNA is TGTGCCAGCAGTCTCGCGGGTGTTGAGCAGTTCTTC. Residues: CASSLAGVEQFF.

The gene calls are TRBV16 and TRBJ2-7; D may be TRBD2 (5 bases). Trimming removed 4 bases at V and 2 bases at J, with 15 bases between. Germline V gene sequence: CDR1 KGHSY, CDR2 FQNENV. This CDR3 contains 15 residues. The CDR3: CASSPVLEGAYEQYF. In DNA, the CDR3 is TGTGCCAGCAGCCCCGTCCTTGAGGGAGCCTACGAGCAGTACTTC.

The chain couples TRBV28 to TRBJ2-1, with D maybe TRBD2 (6 bases). This CDR3 spans 13 amino acids. Germline V lookup: CDR1 MDHEN, CDR2 SYDVKM. V was shortened by 10 bases and J by 8 bases, with 18 bases between the two germline ends. The chain's CDR3 is CATQTRIRDEQFF. CDR3 DNA sequence: TGTGCCACCCAGACTAGAATCCGCGATGAGCAGTTCTTC.

V gene TRBV4-3 combines with J gene TRBJ2-7, with unresolved D. Trimming took off 0 bases at V and 0 bases at J, with 6 bases between the two ends. The CDR3 is 14 amino acids. Looked up from germline, CDR1 is LGHNA and CDR2 is YSLEER. As DNA, the CDR3 is TGCGCCAGCAGCCAAGATCCAGGCTCCTACGAGCAGTACTTC. Protein product: CASSQDPGSYEQYF.

This chain connects TRBV4-1 to TRBJ2-1, with 8 bases matching TRBD1. This CDR3 is built from 15 residues. Germline assignment: CDR1 MGHRA and CDR2 YSYEKL. V lost 2 bases and J lost 5; bases outside the gene matches: 5. CDR3 sequence: CASSQQGASNNEQFF. In DNA form, the CDR3 reads TGCGCCAGCAGCCAACAGGGGGCGAGTAACAATGAGCAGTTCTTC.

This sequence joins TRBV4-2 and TRBJ2-1; D is perhaps TRBD2 (7 bases). V shed 0 bases and J shed 0 bases, with 18 bases lying between them. Germline lookup yields CDR1 LGHNA and CDR2 YNFKEQ. The CDR3 loop spans 19 amino acids. The CDR3 sequence is CASSQEAFRGGGSYNEQFF. In DNA, the CDR3 is TGTGCCAGCAGCCAAGAAGCGTTCCGGGGAGGGGGCTCCTACAATGAGCAGTTCTTC.

The genes are TRBV5-6 and TRBJ2-1, with TRBD2 matching 7 bases. This CDR3 spans 15 amino acids. The V segment lost 2 bases and the J segment 5 bases; nucleotides outside the gene matches: 7. Germline CDR1 and CDR2: SGHDT and YYEEEE. CDR3 residues: CASSLAGLGNNEQFF. Written as DNA, the CDR3 is TGTGCCAGCAGCTTAGCGGGACTCGGGAACAATGAGCAGTTCTTC.

This chain joins TRBV11-2 and TRBJ2-1, with 8 bases identical to TRBD2. The CDR3 contains 17 residues. J lost 2 bases, V lost 1 base, and 7 bases had no gene match. Germline assignment: CDR1 SGHAT and CDR2 FQNNGV. In DNA, the CDR3 is TGTGCCAGCAGCTTAGGACTCCGGGAGGGGCCCTACAATGAGCAGTTCTTC. Translated, it gives CASSLGLREGPYNEQFF. The full variable domain, in which reference TRBV11-2 and TRBJ2-1 provide the parts outside the CDR3, is EAGVAQSPRYKIIEKRQSVAFWCNPISGHATLYWYQQILGQGPKLLIQFQNNGVVDDSQLPKDRFSAERLKGVDSTLKIQPAKLEDSAVYLCASSLGLREGPYNEQFFGPGTRLTVL.

The V gene is TRBV27, the J gene TRBJ2-7; D is perhaps TRBD1 (6 bases). The germline V gene encodes CDR1 MNHEY and CDR2 SMNVEV (reference sequence). V was trimmed by 5 bases and J by 4 bases, leaving 15 bases between them. CDR3 length: 14 residues. The CDR3 nucleotides read TGTGCCAGCAGTGATACAGGGCCAGGTTACGAGCAGTACTTC. As protein: CASSDTGPGYEQYF.

The chain links TRBV27 to TRBJ2-7, with 7 positions matching TRBD2. Germline CDR1 reads MNHEY; CDR2 reads SMNVEV (reference sequence). V gave up 0 bases and J gave up 7 bases; unmatched junction bases: 12. CDR3 length: 16 residues. The CDR3 DNA reads TGTGCCAGCAGTTTATCCGTAACTAGCGCCCTAGGGGAGCAGTACTTC. The encoded protein is CASSLSVTSALGEQYF.

With respect to this clone: A much bigger clone sits one base away, suggesting this may be a read error. This sample includes further DNA sequences coding for the same CDR3. This chain links TRBV28 with TRBJ2-7; D gene unclear. This CDR3 spans 11 amino acids. Germline-derived CDR1 and CDR2 are MDHEN and SYDVKM. The V end lost 3 bases, the J end lost 4 bases, and 4 bases lay between the germline ends. CDR3 residues: CASSFGYEQYF. DNA for the CDR3: TGTGCCAGCAGTTTTGGTTACGAGCAGTACTTC. Drawing the rest from reference TRBV28 and TRBJ2-7, the complete variable domain is DVKVTQSSRYLVKRTGEKVFLECVQDMDHENMFWYRQDPGLGLRLIYFSYDVKMKEKGDIPEGYSVSREKKERFSLILESASTNQTSMYLCASSFGYEQYFGPGTRLTVT.

This sequence joins TRBV27 and TRBJ2-7; 14 positions agree with TRBD2. The CDR3 consists of 15 residues. The germline V gene has CDR1 MNHEY and CDR2 SMNVEV (reference sequence). V was clipped by 1 base and J by 5 bases; unmatched bases: 1. The CDR3 reads CASSLWGLAGDEQYF. CDR3 DNA: TGTGCCAGCAGTTTATGGGGACTAGCGGGAGACGAGCAGTACTTC.

The V call is TRBV5-1, the J call TRBJ2-2, with unresolved D. The germline V gene encodes CDR1 SGHRS and CDR2 YFSETQ. Trimming cost V 0 bases and J 0 bases, with 6 bases left between them. This CDR3 region has 15 residues. In DNA, the CDR3 is TGCGCCAGCAGCTTGGGACGACCGAACACCGGGGAGCTGTTTTTT. Residues: CASSLGRPNTGELFF.

CDR3 amino acids: CASSLGLAGAPGNEQFF. The CDR3 coding sequence is TGTGCCAGCAGTCTGGGACTAGCGGGAGCCCCGGGCAATGAGCAGTTCTTC. The rearrangement links TRBV28 to TRBJ2-1; 14 nucleotides match TRBD2. The CDR3 runs 17 residues. J lost 6 bases, V lost 5 bases, and 9 bases had no gene match. Per germline, CDR1 MDHEN and CDR2 SYDVKM.